Listed below are T cell receptor beta chains from one sample, sequenced in a study of shared clonotypes between healthy human individuals. Libraries were prepared by immunoSEQ multiplex PCR; TCRdb keeps only in-frame clonotypes and omits some of them. The sample records approximately 640,000 clones, approximately 79% being singletons. The material sequenced was memory CD4+ T cells sorted from blood. Receptor source: a young woman in good health. Both conserved end residues are part of each CDR3. The D gene is left open where the match is weak. Only some rows state a clone size, as once, few, many or a class for expanded clones.

clone_size,j_call,d_call,v_call,cdr3_nt,cdr3_aa
.,TRBJ2-2,.,TRBV7-3,TGTGCCAGCAGCCCGAGTCGACGTGTCGGGGAGCTGTTTTTT,CASSPSRRVGELFF
.,TRBJ2-7,.,TRBV6-1,TGTGCCAGCAGTGAATCAACAGGGTTATTCAACGAGCAGTACTTC,CASSESTGLFNEQYF
.,TRBJ2-2,.,TRBV7-7,TGTGCCAGCAGCATGAGGACTGACGGGGAGCTGTTTTTT,CASSMRTDGELFF
.,TRBJ2-1,TRBD2,TRBV19,TGTGCCAGTAGTATCCATCGACTAGCGGGAGGGAATGAGCAGTTCTTC,CASSIHRLAGGNEQFF
.,TRBJ2-7,TRBD2,TRBV18,TGTGCCAGCTCACCCCGTGCAATTACCAGCGGGAGTCGGGACGAGCAGTACTTC,CASSPRAITSGSRDEQYF
once,TRBJ1-1,TRBD1,TRBV7-9,TGTGCCAGCAGCCGCGGACAGGGGAACACTGAAGCTTTCTTT,CASSRGQGNTEAFF
.,TRBJ2-3,TRBD2,TRBV7-9,TGTGCCAGCAGCCCGCCTGGGGGGGAACTCACAGATACGCAGTATTTT,CASSPPGGELTDTQYF
.,TRBJ2-1,TRBD2,TRBV7-9,TGTGCCAGCAGCGGAGATGGGACTAGCGGGAGGGGAGGTGAGCAGTTCTTC,CASSGDGTSGRGGEQFF
.,TRBJ2-3,.,TRBV29-1,TGCAGCGTCAGAGGGGAAGCGGACACAGATACGCAGTATTTT,CSVRGEADTDTQYF
.,TRBJ2-5,.,TRBV11-1,TGTGCCAGCAGCTTTAACAGCCGGCGCCAAGAGACCCAGTACTTC,CASSFNSRRQETQYF
few,TRBJ1-1,.,TRBV25-1,TGTGCCAGCAGCAAGGCCGAGGCCCTAAACACTGAAGCTTTCTTT,CASSKAEALNTEAFF
.,TRBJ2-7,.,TRBV29-1,TGCAGCGCCGGGGACACCTTACCAACCTACGAGCAGTACTTC,CSAGDTLPTYEQYF
.,TRBJ2-4,.,TRBV28,TGTGCCAGCAGTTCGGCCAGGCGAGGGGCCAAAAACATTCAGTACTTC,CASSSARRGAKNIQYF
.,TRBJ2-3,.,TRBV11-3,TGTGCCAGCAGCGGGACCAACGACAACACAGATACGCAGTATTTT,CASSGTNDNTDTQYF
once,TRBJ1-2,.,TRBV29-1,TGCAGCGTTGAACAACAGGCCCGGGGCTACACCTTC,CSVEQQARGYTF
few,TRBJ2-1,TRBD1,TRBV18,TGTGCCAGCTCACTAGGGACAGGGCGAAATGAGCAGTTCTTC,CASSLGTGRNEQFF
.,TRBJ2-3,TRBD2,TRBV2,TGTGCCAGCAGTCCGACTAGCGGGATTCCAGATACGCAGTATTTT,CASSPTSGIPDTQYF
few,TRBJ2-7,.,TRBV6-5,TGTGCCAGCAGCCCCGGACTACTCGGTGAGCAGTACTTC,CASSPGLLGEQYF
.,TRBJ2-7,TRBD1,TRBV7-9,TGTGCCAGCAGCTTGGGACAGGGGGAATACGAGCAGTACTTC,CASSLGQGEYEQYF
many,TRBJ2-7,.,TRBV6-1,TGTGCCAGCAGTGCGAATCAGGGTCACGAGCAGTACTTC,CASSANQGHEQYF
.,TRBJ1-4,.,TRBV11-3,TGTGCCAGCAGCTTTCAGGGGAGTGAAAAACTGTTTTTT,CASSFQGSEKLFF
.,TRBJ2-5,TRBD2,TRBV5-6,TGTGCCAGCAGCTTGAGGAGAGCGGGAGGGGAGACCCAGTACTTC,CASSLRRAGGETQYF
.,TRBJ2-7,.,TRBV5-6,TGTGCCAGCACCACAGTCCCGACAGTCTCCTACGAGCAGTACTTC,CASTTVPTVSYEQYF
.,TRBJ1-1,.,TRBV7-3,TGTGCCAGCGCTGAAGGGGTGAACACTGAAGCTTTCTTT,CASAEGVNTEAFF
few,TRBJ2-7,.,TRBV9,TGTGCCAGCAGCGTATCGACGTTGGGGGAGCAGTACTTC,CASSVSTLGEQYF
.,TRBJ2-7,TRBD1,TRBV28,TGTGCCAGCAGTTCATCGGACGGGACAGGGTTTACCTACGAGCAGTACTTC,CASSSSDGTGFTYEQYF
few,TRBJ1-4,TRBD1,TRBV28,TGTGCCAGCAGGACCGGGACAGCTAATGAAAAACTGTTTTTT,CASRTGTANEKLFF
.,TRBJ2-3,TRBD1,TRBV2,TGTGCCAGCAGTGATAGGAGAGGGACAGGGTTGGATACGCAGTATTTT,CASSDRRGTGLDTQYF
.,TRBJ2-7,.,TRBV5-5,TGTGCCAGCAGCTTGGCAGCTTTGACGTACGAGCAGTACTTC,CASSLAALTYEQYF
few,TRBJ2-5,.,TRBV20-1,TGCAGTGCTAGAATCGGGGAGACCCAGTACTTC,CSARIGETQYF
.,TRBJ2-5,.,TRBV20-1,TGCAGTGCTAGTGGCCAAGAGACCCAGTACTTC,CSASGQETQYF
.,TRBJ2-2,.,TRBV4-1,TGCGCCAGCAGCTCCCCGAACACCGGGGAGCTGTTTTTT,CASSSPNTGELFF
.,TRBJ1-1,.,TRBV11-3,TGTGCCAGCAGTTCAAGGGGAGGGAACACTGAAGCTTTCTTT,CASSSRGGNTEAFF
few,TRBJ2-3,TRBD2,TRBV28,TGTGCCAGCAGTTCCGGACTAGCGGGAGGTACAGATACGCAGTATTTT,CASSSGLAGGTDTQYF
.,TRBJ1-1,.,TRBV19,TGTGCCAGCAGGGACTTTAACACTGAAGCTTTCTTT,CASRDFNTEAFF
.,TRBJ2-7,.,TRBV20-1,TGCAGTGCTGCCCTGGTGCGGGAGCAGTACTTC,CSAALVREQYF
.,TRBJ2-5,TRBD2,TRBV5-1,TGCGCCAGCAGCCCCGCGATCACTAGCGGCCAAGAGACCCAGTACTTC,CASSPAITSGQETQYF
.,TRBJ1-3,TRBD1,TRBV28,TGTGCCAGCAACGGACAGGGGCCCTCTGGAAACACCATATATTTT,CASNGQGPSGNTIYF
.,TRBJ2-5,TRBD1,TRBV10-3,TGTGCCATCAGCGACCCAATCAGGGGGATACAAGAGACCCAGTACTTC,CAISDPIRGIQETQYF
.,TRBJ2-3,.,TRBV29-1,TGCAGCGTTGTGGGGTCGCACAACACAGATACGCAGTATTTT,CSVVGSHNTDTQYF
.,TRBJ2-7,TRBD2,TRBV4-2,TGTGCCAGCAGCCAAGATCCCGGACGAGCGGGATTATCCTACGAGCAGTACTTC,CASSQDPGRAGLSYEQYF
.,TRBJ2-7,.,TRBV18,TGTGCCAGCTCACCCGGGTCATACTACGAGCAGTACTTC,CASSPGSYYEQYF
.,TRBJ1-1,.,TRBV6-5,TGTGCCAGCCAGGTTGGGGAGGCAAACACTGAAGCTTTCTTT,CASQVGEANTEAFF
few,TRBJ2-5,.,TRBV25-1,TGTGCCAGCAGTGAATCGACCAGCCACCAAGAGACCCAGTACTTC,CASSESTSHQETQYF
.,TRBJ2-5,.,TRBV27,TGTGCCAGCAGCTGGGGTGGGGGAGAGACCCAGTACTTC,CASSWGGGETQYF
.,TRBJ1-1,.,TRBV15,TGTGCCACCAGCGGTCTGAAGGGTATGAGCACTGAAGCTTTCTTT,CATSGLKGMSTEAFF